Below, 8 T cell receptor beta chains from the same sample are listed, as sequenced in a study of cytomegalovirus exposure and HLA in healthy donors (dated by TCRdb to between 2016 and 2019). Library prep was done by the immunoSEQ multiplex PCR assay. The source is immuneACCESS, and TCRdb retained only in-frame sequences with V and J called. Part of the clones is not carried over; for the studies checked, unresolved V genes explain less than half of this, and the remainder is unexplained. The sample has around 100,000 clones on record, 85% of them singletons. The ten most abundant clones make up approximately 22% of the sample. The sequenced sample was PBMCs. These TCRs come from a man younger than 35 in good health and CMV-seropositive.

The CDR3 sequence is CASSQGPITDTQYF. CDR3 DNA: TGCGCCAGCAGCCAGGGGCCGATCACAGATACGCAGTATTTT. The chain couples TRBV4-1 to TRBJ2-3, with D perhaps matching TRBD1 (5 bases). CDR1 and CDR2 from the germline V gene are MGHRA and YSYEKL. V was clipped by 3 bases and J by 2 bases, with 9 bases between them. CDR3 length: 14 amino acids.

This clone has just one count. The V call is TRBV10-3, the J call TRBJ2-7, with D unresolved. V was clipped by 2 bases and J by 1 base, with 21 bases between them. Germline V CDR1 and CDR2: ENHRY, SYGVKD. This CDR3 comprises 18 residues. CDR3 sequence reads: CAISENRDPIRASYEQYV. CDR3 coding DNA: TGTGCCATCAGTGAGAATAGAGACCCCATTCGAGCGTCCTACGAGCAGTACGTC.

For this clone: Other DNA sequences in this sample translate to the same CDR3. This chain connects TRBV2 to TRBJ1-1; 9 bases align to TRBD1. CDR1 and CDR2 (germline): SNHLY, FYNNEI. V lost 6 bases to trimming and J lost 3 bases; unmatched junction nucleotides: 2. The CDR3 runs 13 residues. The CDR3 sequence is CASRDRGYTEAFF. As DNA, the CDR3 is TGTGCCAGCAGGGACAGGGGATACACTGAAGCTTTCTTT.

V gene TRBV6-1 combines with J gene TRBJ1-5, with D perhaps TRBD1 (5 bases). Germline CDR1 is MNHNS and CDR2 is SASEGT. The CDR3 covers 16 residues. Trimming removed 2 bases from V and 0 bases from J, with 11 bases in between. The CDR3 loop reads CASSEFYGHSNQPQHF. The DNA for the CDR3 is TGTGCCAGCAGTGAATTTTACGGACATAGCAATCAGCCCCAGCATTTT.

The chain employs TRBV25-1 and TRBJ2-2; TRBD2 aligns across 8 bases. This CDR3 contains 16 residues. CDR1 MGHDK and CDR2 SYGVNS come from the germline V gene. After removal of 0 bases from V and 5 bases from J, the junction contained 5 bases not matched to a gene. CDR3 region: CASSEYPPGGTGELFF. The DNA for the CDR3 is TGTGCCAGCAGTGAATACCCTCCGGGGGGGACCGGGGAGCTGTTTTTT.

V gene TRBV5-6 combines with J gene TRBJ2-2; D remains unclear. The CDR3 has 13 amino acids. The V gene's germline CDR1 is SGHDT and CDR2 YYEEEE. V lost 6 bases, J lost 8 bases, and 14 bases lay in between. CDR3 DNA sequence: TGTGCCAGCAACCCGGTCCTCGCGGGGGAGCTGTTTTTT. This codes for CASNPVLAGELFF.

The rearrangement uses TRBV5-1 and TRBJ1-2; D might be TRBD1 (5 bases). CDR1 is SGHRS, CDR2 YFSETQ, per germline. This CDR3 has 17 amino acids. The V end lost 0 bases, the J end lost 5 bases, and 20 bases lay between the germline ends. The CDR3 region has the DNA TGCGCCAGCAGCTTGGACAGGAAGACTTATGGTGTATATGGCTACACCTTC. Translating it yields CASSLDRKTYGVYGYTF. The whole variable domain, remainder taken from reference TRBV5-1 and TRBJ1-2, is KAGVTQTPRYLIKTRGQQVTLSCSPISGHRSVSWYQQTPGQGLQFLFEYFSETQRNKGNFPGRFSGRQFSNSRSEMNVSTLELGDSALYLCASSLDRKTYGVYGYTFGSGTRLTVV.

This chain connects TRBV4-1 to TRBJ2-1; 8 bases are shared with TRBD2. Trimming cost V 4 bases and J 7 bases; bases outside gene matches: 15. The CDR3 loop spans 17 amino acids. Germline lookup yields CDR1 MGHRA and CDR2 YSYEKL. The CDR3: CASSLPEGIAGRNEQFF. CDR3 coding DNA: TGCGCCAGCAGCCTCCCCGAAGGAATAGCGGGACGAAATGAGCAGTTCTTC.